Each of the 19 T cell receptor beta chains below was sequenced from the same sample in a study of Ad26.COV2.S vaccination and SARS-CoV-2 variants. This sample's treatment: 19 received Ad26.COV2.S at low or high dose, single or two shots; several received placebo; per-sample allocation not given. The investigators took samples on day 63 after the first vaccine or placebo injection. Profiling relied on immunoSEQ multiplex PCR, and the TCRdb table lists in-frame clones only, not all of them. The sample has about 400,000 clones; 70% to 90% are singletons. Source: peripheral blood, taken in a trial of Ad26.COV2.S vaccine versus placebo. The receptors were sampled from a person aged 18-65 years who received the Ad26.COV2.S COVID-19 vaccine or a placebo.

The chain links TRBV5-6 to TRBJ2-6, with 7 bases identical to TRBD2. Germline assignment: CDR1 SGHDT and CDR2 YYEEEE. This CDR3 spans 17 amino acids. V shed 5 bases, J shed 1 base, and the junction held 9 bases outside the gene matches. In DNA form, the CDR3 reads TGTGCCAGCAGTCCTGACGGGGGGAGGTCTGGGGCCAACGTCCTGACTTTC. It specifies CASSPDGGRSGANVLTF.

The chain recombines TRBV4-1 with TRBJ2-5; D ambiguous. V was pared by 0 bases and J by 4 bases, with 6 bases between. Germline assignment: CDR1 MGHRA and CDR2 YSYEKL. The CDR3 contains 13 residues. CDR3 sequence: CASSQDRIETQYF. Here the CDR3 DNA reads TGCGCCAGCAGCCAAGACAGAATAGAGACCCAGTACTTC.

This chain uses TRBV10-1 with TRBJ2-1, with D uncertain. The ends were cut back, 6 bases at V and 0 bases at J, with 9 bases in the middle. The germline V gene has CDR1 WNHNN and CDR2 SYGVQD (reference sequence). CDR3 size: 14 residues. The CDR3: CASRCAYSYNEQFF. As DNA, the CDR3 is TGCGCCAGCAGGTGCGCCTACTCCTACAATGAGCAGTTCTTC.

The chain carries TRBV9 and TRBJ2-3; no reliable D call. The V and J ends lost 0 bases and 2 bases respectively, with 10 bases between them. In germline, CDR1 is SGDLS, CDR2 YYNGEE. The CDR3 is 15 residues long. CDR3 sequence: CASSVEWGYTDTQYF. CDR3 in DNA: TGTGCCAGCAGCGTAGAATGGGGATACACAGATACGCAGTATTTT.

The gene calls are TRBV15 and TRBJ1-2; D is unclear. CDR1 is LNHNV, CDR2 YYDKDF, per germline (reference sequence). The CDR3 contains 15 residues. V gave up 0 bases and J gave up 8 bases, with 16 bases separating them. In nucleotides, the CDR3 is TGTGCCACCAGCAGAGATAAGGGAAATATGGCGGGCTACACCTTC. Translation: CATSRDKGNMAGYTF.

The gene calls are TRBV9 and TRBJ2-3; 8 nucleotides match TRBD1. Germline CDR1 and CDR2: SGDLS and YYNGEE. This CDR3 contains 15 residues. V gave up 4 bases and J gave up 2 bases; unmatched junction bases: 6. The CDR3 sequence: CASSPGQGSTDTQYF. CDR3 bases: TGTGCCAGCAGCCCTGGACAGGGTTCCACAGATACGCAGTATTTT.

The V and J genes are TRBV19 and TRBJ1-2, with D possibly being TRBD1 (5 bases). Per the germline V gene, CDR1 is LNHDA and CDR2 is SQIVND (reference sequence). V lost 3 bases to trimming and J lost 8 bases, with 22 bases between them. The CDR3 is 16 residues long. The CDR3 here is CASSMVFGGRHGGYTF. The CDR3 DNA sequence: TGTGCCAGTAGTATGGTTTTCGGGGGAAGGCATGGGGGCTACACCTTC.

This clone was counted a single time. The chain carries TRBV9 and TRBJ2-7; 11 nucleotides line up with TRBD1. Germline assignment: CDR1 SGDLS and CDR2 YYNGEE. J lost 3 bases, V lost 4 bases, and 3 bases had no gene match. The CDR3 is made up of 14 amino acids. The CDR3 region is CASSLGTGGYEQYF. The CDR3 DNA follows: TGTGCCAGCAGCTTGGGGACAGGGGGCTACGAGCAGTACTTC.

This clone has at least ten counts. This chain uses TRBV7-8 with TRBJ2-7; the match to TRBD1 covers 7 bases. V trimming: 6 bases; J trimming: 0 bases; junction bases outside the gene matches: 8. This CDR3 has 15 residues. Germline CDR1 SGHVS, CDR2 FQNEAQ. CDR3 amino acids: CASSREGASSYEQYF. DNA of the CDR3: TGTGCCAGCAGTCGTGAGGGGGCAAGCTCCTACGAGCAGTACTTC.

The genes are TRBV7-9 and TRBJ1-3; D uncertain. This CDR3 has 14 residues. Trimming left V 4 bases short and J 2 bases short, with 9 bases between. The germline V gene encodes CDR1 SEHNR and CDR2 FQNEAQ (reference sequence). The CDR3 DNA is TGTGCCAGCAGCTCGACCGAAGCTGGAAACACCATATATTTT. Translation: CASSSTEAGNTIYF.

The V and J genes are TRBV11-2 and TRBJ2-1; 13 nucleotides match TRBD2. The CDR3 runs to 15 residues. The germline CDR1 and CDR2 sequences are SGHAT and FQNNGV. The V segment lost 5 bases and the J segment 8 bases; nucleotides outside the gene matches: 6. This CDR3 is CASSARTSGSYEQFF. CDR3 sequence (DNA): TGTGCCAGCAGCGCCAGGACTAGCGGGAGCTATGAGCAGTTCTTC.

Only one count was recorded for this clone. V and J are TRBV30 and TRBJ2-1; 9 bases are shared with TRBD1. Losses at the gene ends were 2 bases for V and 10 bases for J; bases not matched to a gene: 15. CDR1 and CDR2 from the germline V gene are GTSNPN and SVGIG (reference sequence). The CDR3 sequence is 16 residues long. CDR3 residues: CAWSLPDRGLWGEQFF. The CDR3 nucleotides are TGTGCCTGGAGTCTCCCGGACAGGGGTCTCTGGGGCGAGCAGTTCTTC.

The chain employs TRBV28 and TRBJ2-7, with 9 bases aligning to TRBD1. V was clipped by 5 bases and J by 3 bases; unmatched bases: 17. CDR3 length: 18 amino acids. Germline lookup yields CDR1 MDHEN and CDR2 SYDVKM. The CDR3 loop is CASSLNLWTGDPHYEQYF. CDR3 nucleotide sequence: TGTGCCAGCAGTCTTAACTTATGGACAGGGGACCCCCACTACGAGCAGTACTTC.

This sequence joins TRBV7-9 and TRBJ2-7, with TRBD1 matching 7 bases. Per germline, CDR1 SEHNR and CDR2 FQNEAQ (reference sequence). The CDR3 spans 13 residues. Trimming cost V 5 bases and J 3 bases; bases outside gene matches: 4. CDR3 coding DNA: TGTGCCAGCAGCCCGGGACAGTTCTACGAGCAGTACTTC. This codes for CASSPGQFYEQYF.

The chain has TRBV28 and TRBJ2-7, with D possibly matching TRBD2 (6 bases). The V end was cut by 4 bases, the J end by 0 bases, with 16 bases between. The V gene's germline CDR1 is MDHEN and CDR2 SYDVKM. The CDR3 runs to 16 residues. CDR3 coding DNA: TGTGCCAGCAGTTCGCCGGGACTCCTTTTCTCCTACGAGCAGTACTTC. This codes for CASSSPGLLFSYEQYF. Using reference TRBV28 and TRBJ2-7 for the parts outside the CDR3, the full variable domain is DVKVTQSSRYLVKRTGEKVFLECVQDMDHENMFWYRQDPGLGLRLIYFSYDVKMKEKGDIPEGYSVSREKKERFSLILESASTNQTSMYLCASSSPGLLFSYEQYFGPGTRLTVT.

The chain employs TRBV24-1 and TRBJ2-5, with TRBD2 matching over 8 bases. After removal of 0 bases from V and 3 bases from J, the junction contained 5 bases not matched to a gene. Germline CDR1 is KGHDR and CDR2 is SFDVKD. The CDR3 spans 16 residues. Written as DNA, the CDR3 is TGTGCCACCAGTGATTTGGGGTCGGGGGGGGAAGAGACCCAGTACTTC. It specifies CATSDLGSGGEETQYF.

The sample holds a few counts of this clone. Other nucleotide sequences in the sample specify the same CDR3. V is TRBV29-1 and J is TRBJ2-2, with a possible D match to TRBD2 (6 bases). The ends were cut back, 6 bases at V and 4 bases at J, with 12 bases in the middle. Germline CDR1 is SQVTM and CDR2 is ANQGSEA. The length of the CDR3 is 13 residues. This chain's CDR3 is CSVTVGGTGELFF. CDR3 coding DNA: TGCAGCGTCACCGTGGGGGGCACCGGGGAGCTGTTTTTT.

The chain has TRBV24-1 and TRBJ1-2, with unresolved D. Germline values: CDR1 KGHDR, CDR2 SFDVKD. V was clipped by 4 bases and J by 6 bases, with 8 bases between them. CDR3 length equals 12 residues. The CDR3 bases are TGTGCCACCAGTGAGGGGATGAATGGCTACACCTTC. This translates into CATSEGMNGYTF.

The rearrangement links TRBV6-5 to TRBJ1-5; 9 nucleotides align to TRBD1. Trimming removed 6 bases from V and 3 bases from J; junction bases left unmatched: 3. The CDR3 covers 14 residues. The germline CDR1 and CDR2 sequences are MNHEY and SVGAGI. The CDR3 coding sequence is TGTGCCAGCAGCGGACAGGGGAACAATCAGCCCCAGCATTTT. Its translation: CASSGQGNNQPQHF.